This T cell receptor beta chain was observed in a study of blood T cell repertoires in COVID-19. Sequencing was performed with immunoSEQ multiplex PCR; in TCRdb, only in-frame clones are kept and a portion is missing. The sample shows about 76,000 clones, under 95% of them seen only once. V shed 6 bases and J 4 bases; nucleotides not matched to a gene: 4. There are 14 residues in the CDR3. CDR1 is SGHTA, CDR2 FQGTGA, per germline. This clonotype was sampled from a human donor in a cohort sampled during active COVID-19. The chain uses TRBV7-3 and TRBJ2-1; 9 bases align to TRBD2. The material sequenced was peripheral blood. CDR3: CASSPSGAYNEQFF. The CDR3 region has the DNA TGTGCCAGCAGTCCTAGCGGGGCGTACAATGAGCAGTTCTTC.